The 30 T cell receptor beta chains in this list originate from one sample, sequenced in a study of tumor-infiltrating lymphocytes in primary liver carcinoma. TCR beta cDNA came from about 0.55 ug total RNA, primed with a constant-region primer. Researchers made the TCR beta libraries by running three nested multiplex PCR rounds with slightly modified ARM-PCR. The first two PCR rounds used TRBV1-TRBV30 forward primers with a C-beta reverse primer, nine to eleven cycles each. MiXCR was run by TCRdb on the multiplex PCR reads, yielding one entry per CDR3 protein. The sample carries 100,000 or so distinct CDR3 sequences, about four fifths recorded once. DNA and RNA were both co-extracted from about 19-30 mg of bulk tissue that had not been sorted. Material: liver tumor tissue from sampling region 3. Subset specified: tumor region T3, left-lateral pole. The receptor source for this set is a man in his forties with primary liver carcinoma and hepatitis B virus infection.

To note about this clonotype: Without the conserved terminal phenylalanine or tryptophan, this CDR3 likely stems from a read error. V and J are TRBV11-2 and TRBJ2-5, with TRBD2 matching over 7 bases. Germline V gene lookup returns CDR1 SGHAT and CDR2 FQNNGV. The CDR3 runs 15 residues. Here the CDR3 DNA reads TGTGCCAGCAGCTTAGGGGCTAGCGGACAAGGGACCCAGTACCGC. It is translated as CASSLGASGQGTQYR.

Notes on this clonotype: An end of the junction does not agree with germline; a read error may underlie this. CDR3 residues: CANSFAVRGADTQCF. The CDR3 nucleotides read TGTGCCAACAGCTTCGCCGTCAGGGGAGCGGATACGCAGTGTTTT. The rearrangement joins TRBV11-1 to TRBJ2-3; a weak D match, TRBD1 (6 bases). This CDR3 has 15 residues. Germline lookup yields CDR1 SGHAT and CDR2 FQDESV (reference sequence).

This clonotype was seen repeatedly, ten times or more. This sequence joins TRBV14 and TRBJ2-1; possibly TRBD1 for D (6 bases). V dropped 4 bases and J dropped 4 bases, with 17 bases sitting between them. CDR3 length: 16 amino acids. CDR1 and CDR2 (germline): SGHDN, FVKESK. CDR3 coding DNA: TGTGCCAGCAGCCCTAGGACAGTGTTGGGGTACAATGAGCAGTTCTTC. Its translation is CASSPRTVLGYNEQFF.

As concerns this clonotype: The junction shows a germline mismatch at one end, possibly a read error. The chain uses TRBV12-3 or TRBV12-4 and TRBJ2-1; perhaps TRBD1 as D (5 bases). The CDR3 extends over 13 amino acids. As DNA, the CDR3 is TGTGCTAGCACTCTCGGACAAAACAATGAGCAGTTCTTC. The encoded protein is CASTLGQNNEQFF.

Notes on this clonotype: This likely comes from a read error, as the CDR3 has no conserved phenylalanine or tryptophan at its end. The chain combines TRBV5-1 with TRBJ2-7, with 9 bases matching TRBD2. Looked up from germline, CDR1 is SGHRS and CDR2 is YFSETQ. The ends lost 0 bases at V and 6 bases at J; junction bases unmatched: 16. The length of the CDR3 is 18 residues. In nucleotides, the CDR3 is TGCGCCAGCAGCTTGGATCGTAGTAGCGGGAGATTCCTCCCCGAGCAGTACTTG. Its translation: CASSLDRSSGRFLPEQYL.

In its sample, this clonotype was seen once. A read error is possible here, since a much larger clone lies one base away. The rearrangement links TRBV28 to TRBJ2-3, with unresolved D. Germline V lookup: CDR1 MDHEN, CDR2 SYDVKM. The CDR3 has 14 amino acids. The CDR3 bases are TGTGCCAGCAATTTACAACCAGCCGGAGATACGCAGTATTTT. It encodes CASNLQPAGDTQYF.

A remark on this clonotype: The conserved phenylalanine or tryptophan normally closing the CDR3 is absent here, so this likely arose from a read error. The chain carries TRBV5-1 and TRBJ2-1; 8 bases are a match to TRBD1. V lost 1 base, J lost 7 bases, and 1 base stayed unmatched. From germline, CDR1 is SGHRS and CDR2 YFSETQ. The CDR3 is 13 residues long. Written as DNA, the CDR3 is TGCGCCAGCAGCTTGACAGGGGGTAATGAGCAGTTCTTA. It codes for CASSLTGGNEQFL.

V is TRBV7-8 and J is TRBJ2-3, with 7 bases that match TRBD2. Germline V gene data show CDR1 as SGHVS and CDR2 as FQNEAQ. The CDR3 is made up of 15 amino acids. Unmatched junction bases numbered 8, after V lost 7 bases and J lost 1 base. The CDR3 sequence is CASISGDQGTDTQYF. CDR3 in DNA: TGTGCCAGCATCAGCGGGGACCAGGGCACAGATACGCAGTATTTT. Together with reference TRBV7-8 and TRBJ2-3, the CDR3 gives the full variable domain: GAGVSQSPRYKVAKRGQDVALRCDPISGHVSLFWYQQALGQGPEFLTYFQNEAQLDKSGLPSDRFFAERPEGSVSTLKIQRTQQEDSAVYLCASISGDQGTDTQYFGPGTRLTVL.

V usage is TRBV11-1 and J usage is TRBJ2-3; D might be TRBD2 (5 bases). V lost 10 bases and J lost 1, with 30 bases in between. Per germline, CDR1 SGHAT and CDR2 FQDESV (reference sequence). The CDR3 sequence is 19 residues long. CDR3 nucleotides: TGTGCCAATAGCTCTGAGGGAAGCTCTGTTGGAGCCCGCACAGATACGCAGTATTTT. It yields the protein CANSSEGSSVGARTDTQYF.

Comment on this clonotype: A read error may account for a junction end that differs from germline. The chain combines TRBV4-2 with TRBJ2-7; no firm D call. CDR3 length: 12 amino acids. CDR1 and CDR2 (germline): LGHNA, YNFKEQ. DNA of the CDR3: TGTGCCAGCAGCCAAGATCTGAATGAGCATTACTTC. Residues: CASSQDLNEHYF.

This clonotype has a handful of counts. One end of the junction does not line up with germline, which may come from a read error. CDR3 DNA sequence: TGTGCCAGCACTGAAATAGCGGGAGGGAGGACAGATACGCAGTGCTTT. As protein: CASTEIAGGRTDTQCF. The genes are TRBV6-1 and TRBJ2-3, with 11 bases fitting TRBD2. The CDR3 loop spans 16 amino acids. CDR1 and CDR2 (germline): MNHNS, SASEGT.

A note on this clonotype: The junction departs from germline at one end; a sequencing error may be responsible. The rearrangement uses TRBV11-2 and TRBJ2-1; 8 positions agree with TRBD2. Germline values: CDR1 SGHAT, CDR2 FQNNGV. There are 17 residues in the CDR3. The CDR3 nucleotides are TGTGCCAGCAGCTTGATTGGACTAGCTGGCCCCTACAATGAGCACTTCTTC. Amino acids: CASSLIGLAGPYNEHFF.

Only one count was recorded for this clonotype. A read error may explain this, as a much larger clone is one base away. The chain is built from TRBV28 and TRBJ2-3; D uncertain. Trimming took 4 bases from V and 3 from J, leaving 17 bases between them. CDR3 size: 16 residues. CDR1 is MDHEN, CDR2 SYDVKM, per germline. The CDR3 nucleotides read TGTGCCAGCAGTTCCCCCGTATGGTCTGGGACAGATACGCAGTATTTT. Its protein is CASSSPVWSGTDTQYF.

This clonotype was detected many times. V and J are TRBV10-3 and TRBJ2-3; D is uncertain. The V gene's germline CDR1 is ENHRY and CDR2 SYGVKD. The CDR3 has 15 amino acids. V lost 0 bases and J 5 bases, leaving 12 bases between the germline ends. CDR3 protein: CAISESKGAGDTQYF. The CDR3 DNA follows: TGTGCCATCAGTGAGTCGAAGGGCGCCGGAGATACGCAGTATTTT.

With respect to this clonotype: At one end, the junction sequence differs from germline, possibly due to a read error. The J gene is TRBJ2-5, the V gene TRBV29-1, with D tentatively TRBD2 (6 bases). The length of the CDR3 is 12 residues. CDR1 is SQVTM and CDR2 is ANQGSEA in the germline V gene. The CDR3 here is CTVWGEQETQYF. CDR3 bases: TGCACCGTTTGGGGGGAGCAAGAAACCCAGTACTTC.

The rearrangement joins TRBV6-5 to TRBJ2-7; D is unresolved. Trimming took 7 bases from V and 4 from J, leaving 20 bases between them. Germline lookup yields CDR1 MNHEY and CDR2 SVGAGI. The CDR3 has 15 residues. This chain's CDR3 is CASIQTQTHPYEQYF. For the CDR3, the DNA is TGTGCCAGCATTCAGACTCAAACCCATCCGTACGAGCAGTACTTC.

On this clonotype itself: The final CDR3 position lacks the conserved phenylalanine or tryptophan, pointing to a likely read error. The rearrangement links TRBV5-6 to TRBJ2-1; 7 positions agree with TRBD1. Germline V gene sequence: CDR1 SGHDT, CDR2 YYEEEE. The CDR3 loop spans 17 amino acids. CDR3 nucleotide sequence: TGTGCCAGCAGCTCGAACCTACAGGGGCAGGGGTACAATAAGCAGTTCTCC. As protein: CASSSNLQGQGYNKQFS.

Regarding this clonotype: A read error may produce the germline difference seen at one junction end. V usage is TRBV4-3 and J usage is TRBJ1-4, with 10 bases that match TRBD1. Germline V lookup: CDR1 LGHNA, CDR2 YSLEER. The CDR3 consists of 14 residues. For the CDR3, the DNA is TGCGCCAGCAGTCGCGGACAGGGGGGAGAAAAACCGTTTTTT. Its translation: CASSRGQGGEKPFF.

As regards this clonotype: At one of its ends the junction is not consistent with the germline gene, which may arise from a read error. The V and J genes are TRBV4-3 and TRBJ2-2, with a tentative D call TRBD2 (5 bases). This CDR3 comprises 13 residues. Per the germline V gene, CDR1 is LGHNA and CDR2 is YSLEER. The CDR3 nucleotides read TGCGCCATCAACCAAGATTGGTACGGGGAGCTGCTTTTT. Translated: CAINQDWYGELLF.

With regard to this clonotype: Germline and junction disagree at one end, which may indicate a read error. The rearrangement uses TRBV6-6 and TRBJ2-3, with D possibly TRBD2 on 6 matching bases. The CDR3 length is 14 residues. The germline gives CDR1 MNHNY, CDR2 SVGAGI (reference sequence). The CDR3 sequence is CVSSAPGLQDMQYF. CDR3 sequence (DNA): TGTGTCAGCAGTGCTCCGGGACTGCAGGATATGCAGTATTTT.

This clonotype is categorized as medium-sized (0.01 to 0.1%). The genes are TRBV5-5 and TRBJ2-5; a possible D gene is TRBD2 (6 bases). Per the germline V gene, CDR1 is SGHKS and CDR2 is YYEKEE (reference sequence). Trimming cost V 3 bases and J 4 bases, with 13 bases left between them. This CDR3 is 14 amino acids long. Written as DNA, the CDR3 is TGTGCCAGCAGCTCGAAGACTAGGGGAGAGACCCAGTACTTC. Its protein product is CASSSKTRGETQYF.

This clonotype was detected once. The junction departs from germline at one end; a sequencing error may be responsible. The V gene is TRBV5-1, the J gene TRBJ2-3; D is perhaps TRBD2 (5 bases). This CDR3 is 12 amino acids long. The V gene's germline CDR1 is SGHRS and CDR2 YFSETQ. This CDR3 reads CTSSLEAGMQFF. DNA for the CDR3: TGCACCAGCAGCTTGGAGGCGGGCATGCAGTTTTTT.

The chain couples TRBV29-1 to TRBJ1-1; TRBD1 might be the D (5 bases). This CDR3 region has 16 residues. CDR1 and CDR2 from the germline V gene are SQVTM and ANQGSEA. V was clipped by 7 bases and J by 0 bases, with 21 bases between them. In DNA form, the CDR3 reads TGCAGCGCATCGGGGGGGTGGTGGGCTATGAACACTGAAGCTTTCTTT. It specifies CSASGGWWAMNTEAFF.

Comments on this clonotype: The junction departs from the called germline gene at one end, perhaps through a read error. The chain is built from TRBV5-5 and TRBJ2-3; a weak D match, TRBD2 (5 bases). CDR1 is SGHKS and CDR2 is YYEKEE in the germline V gene (reference sequence). CDR3 length: 14 residues. The DNA of the CDR3 is TGTACCAGCAGCTTGGAGACGGGAACAGATACGCAGTGTTTT. Encoded protein: CTSSLETGTDTQCF.

The rearrangement uses TRBV11-2 and TRBJ2-1; 8 bases are a match to TRBD2. This CDR3 is built from 15 residues. The germline V gene encodes CDR1 SGHAT and CDR2 FQNNGV. With 0 bases clipped from V and 9 bases from J, the junction kept 7 bases outside the gene matches. The CDR3 DNA reads as TGTGCCAGCAGCTTAGAGAGCGGGAGTGTGAGTGAGCAGTTCTTC. Encoded protein: CASSLESGSVSEQFF.

Comment on this clonotype: The CDR3 ends on some other residue instead of the conserved phenylalanine or tryptophan, so this is likely a read error. The chain employs TRBV4-2 and TRBJ2-6, with D unclear. The CDR3 totals 16 residues. Germline loops: CDR1 LGHNA, CDR2 YNFKEQ. Deletions cut 0 bases from V and 4 bases from J, with 10 bases between. DNA for the CDR3: TGTGCCAGCAGCCAAGAAGCAAGCTCAGGGGCCAACGTCCTGACTATC. Protein: CASSQEASSGANVLTI.

Concerning this clonotype: The final CDR3 position lacks the conserved phenylalanine or tryptophan, pointing to a likely read error. The chain is built from TRBV10-2 and TRBJ2-3, with 10 bases matching TRBD2. This CDR3 contains 17 residues. V was clipped by 0 bases and J by 10 bases; unmatched bases: 13. From germline, CDR1 is WSHSY and CDR2 SAAADI. This CDR3 is CASSESTSGFGKNSQYI. In nucleotides, the CDR3 is TGCGCCAGCAGTGAGTCGACTAGCGGGTTTGGGAAGAATTCGCAGTATATT.

The CDR3: CTSTGKDGDTQYF. CDR3 nucleotide sequence: TGTACAAGCACTGGGAAAGATGGGGATACGCAGTATTTT. The genes are TRBV6-1 and TRBJ2-3; D remains unclear. The germline gives CDR1 MNHNS, CDR2 SASEGT. CDR3 size: 13 residues.

Of note for this clonotype: Here the CDR3 omits its conserved ending phenylalanine or tryptophan, so a read error is the likely source. The DNA of the CDR3 is TGTGCCGGCAGTGTGAAATGGGAGCCCGAGCAGTACTTG. This gives the protein CAGSVKWEPEQYL. V usage is TRBV12-3 or TRBV12-4 and J usage is TRBJ2-7, with D perhaps matching TRBD2 (5 bases). The CDR3 totals 13 residues.

V gene TRBV6-1 combines with J gene TRBJ2-3; D ambiguous. The CDR3 covers 15 residues. Between the trimmed V and J ends, which lost 4 bases and 4 bases, there was a span of 15 bases. Germline V gives CDR1 MNHNS, CDR2 SASEGT. The DNA of the CDR3 is TGTGCCAGCAGTGTTCGGGTGAATGAAGCAGATACGCAGTATTTT. It encodes CASSVRVNEADTQYF.